This T cell receptor beta chain was captured by sequencing in a study of T cells after posttransplantation cyclophosphamide. General study points: Tissue-infiltrating T cells from skin or gut overlapped little with blood T cells. Donor CD8+ memory clones often dominated recipient blood repertoires at later times. Recipient CMV seropositivity and CMV reactivation strongly tracked TRB clonality.

This clone was recorded many times. As yet, its antigen is unknown. V shed 5 bases and J 3 bases; nucleotides not matched to a gene: 10. This CDR3 is built from 15 residues. From germline, CDR1 is MNHEY and CDR2 SVGAGI. Sequencing was performed with immunoSEQ multiplex PCR; in TCRdb, only in-frame clones are kept and a portion is missing. This sample has 40,000 to 55,000 clones, each found more than once. Sequenced input: PBMCs. This chain connects TRBV6-5 to TRBJ2-7, with 7 bases matching TRBD2. The TCR sequence derives from a middle-aged man in good health, CMV-negative, and a related stem cell transplant donor. The CDR3 spells CASSPLAGVGYEQYF. CDR3 DNA sequence: TGTGCCAGCAGTCCCCTGGCGGGAGTCGGCTACGAGCAGTACTTC.